The 20 T cell receptor beta chains below all came from one sample that was sequenced in a study of radiotherapy plus CTLA-4 blockade in lung cancer. Sequencing was performed with immunoSEQ multiplex PCR; in TCRdb, only in-frame clones are kept and a portion is missing. The data hold fewer than 75,000 clones, with about nine tenths observed a single time. The material sequenced was peripheral blood, taken from a patient treated with radiotherapy plus ipilimumab. These receptors were collected from a human donor with non-small cell lung cancer that progressed on radiotherapy plus ipilimumab.

V usage is TRBV6-4 and J usage is TRBJ2-2; 9 bases map to TRBD1. The junction had 5 bases not matched to a gene; V was cut back by 9 bases and J by 3 bases. Germline-derived CDR1 and CDR2 are MRHNA and SNTAGT. CDR3 length: 14 residues. CDR3 sequence reads: CASGQGLDTGELFF. The CDR3, as DNA: TGTGCCAGTGGACAGGGGTTAGACACCGGGGAGCTGTTTTTT.

The genes are TRBV27 and TRBJ1-1; D remains ambiguous. The CDR3 sequence is 14 residues long. The germline V gene encodes CDR1 MNHEY and CDR2 SMNVEV (reference sequence). Trimming removed 3 bases from V and 1 base from J, with 9 bases in between. CDR3 in amino acids: CASSLAVWNTEAFF. The CDR3 bases are TGTGCCAGCAGTTTGGCGGTCTGGAACACTGAAGCTTTCTTT.

The rearrangement joins TRBV10-3 to TRBJ2-7, with TRBD2 identical over 9 bases. Germline V lookup: CDR1 ENHRY, CDR2 SYGVKD. There are 13 residues in the CDR3. V shed 8 bases and J 5 bases; nucleotides not matched to a gene: 7. In DNA form, the CDR3 reads TGTGCCATCTCACTAGCGGGCTCGAACGAGCAGTACGTC. Its protein product is CAISLAGSNEQYV.

The chain employs TRBV6-1 and TRBJ2-3; the match to TRBD2 covers 8 bases. Germline CDR1 reads MNHNS; CDR2 reads SASEGT. J gave up 4 bases and V 2 bases, and 5 bases lay outside the gene matches. The CDR3 has 15 amino acids. The CDR3 protein is CASSERAGESDTQYF. In DNA form, the CDR3 reads TGTGCCAGCAGTGAAAGAGCGGGAGAATCAGATACGCAGTATTTT.

The genes are TRBV5-4 and TRBJ1-1, with 12 bases identical to TRBD1. This CDR3 has 16 amino acids. CDR1 and CDR2 (germline): SGHNT, YYREEE (reference sequence). The V and J ends lost 2 bases and 5 bases, in that order; junction bases with no gene match: 7. As DNA, the CDR3 is TGTGCCAGCAGCTTACCGGGACAGGGGGCAGGGACTGAAGCTTTCTTT. It encodes CASSLPGQGAGTEAFF.

CDR3 coding DNA: TGTGCCAGCAGCCCCCTTTTGCGGGAGGGCCGGAATGAGCAGTTCTTC. It is translated as CASSPLLREGRNEQFF. The gene calls are TRBV14 and TRBJ2-1; TRBD2 agrees at 9 bases. The germline V gene encodes CDR1 SGHDN and CDR2 FVKESK. This CDR3 spans 16 amino acids. The junction had 11 bases not matched to a gene; V was cut back by 4 bases and J by 7 bases.

The chain has TRBV12-2 and TRBJ2-6. TRBV12-2 is tagged as a pseudogene. The CDR3 is made up of 18 amino acids. This chain's CDR3 is CASRSPRTHTKSGHVLTF. CDR3 bases: TGTGCAAGTCGCAGCCCCAGGACCCACACAAAGTCGGGCCACGTCCTGACTTTC.

The chain employs TRBV6-4 and TRBJ2-1; D may be TRBD1 or TRBD2 (5 bases each). CDR3 length: 15 residues. CDR1 MRHNA and CDR2 SNTAGT come from the germline V gene. With 4 bases removed from V and 6 bases from J, the gap between germline ends came to 16 bases. CDR3: CASSVWGSPSNEQFF. DNA of the CDR3: TGTGCCAGCAGTGTTTGGGGGTCGCCCTCCAATGAGCAGTTCTTC.

The gene calls are TRBV11-3 and TRBJ2-1; 12 nucleotides agree with TRBD2. J was trimmed by 4 bases and V by 0 bases; bases with no gene match: 10. CDR1 SGHNT and CDR2 YENEEA come from the germline V gene. The CDR3 extends over 19 amino acids. CDR3 residues: CASSLDRGLAGARYNEQFF. The CDR3 nucleotides are TGTGCCAGCAGCTTAGATCGGGGACTAGCGGGCGCTCGATACAATGAGCAGTTCTTC.

Comment on this clone: No DNA is shown, since the ends of the CDR3 on it are uncertain; the CDR3 is the one TCRdb lists. Here the CDR3 reads CATSRTLWQPQHF. The chain recombines TRBV15 with TRBJ1-5; the D call TRBD1 from the table was never checked on the DNA. The CDR3 is 13 amino acids in total, end residues counted. CDR1 LNHNV and CDR2 YYDKDF come from the germline V gene (reference sequence).

This clone was observed a single time. This rearrangement joins TRBV9 to TRBJ2-3, with D possibly TRBD2 on 5 matching bases. Germline V gene sequence: CDR1 SGDLS, CDR2 YYNGEE. V was clipped by 0 bases and J by 0 bases, with 11 bases between them. The CDR3 extends over 16 amino acids. The CDR3 nucleotides are TGTGCCAGCAGCGTAGGGATAGCGACTAGCACAGATACGCAGTATTTT. Amino acids: CASSVGIATSTDTQYF.

This chain joins TRBV27 and TRBJ1-2, with D possibly being TRBD1 (5 bases). V was pared by 9 bases and J by 5 bases, with 13 bases between. Germline V gene sequence: CDR1 MNHEY, CDR2 SMNVEV (reference sequence). CDR3 size: 12 residues. The CDR3 loop is CASGKGSYGYTF. CDR3 DNA sequence: TGTGCCAGTGGGAAGGGGAGTTATGGCTACACCTTC.

About this clone: A junction boundary mismatches the germline segment, possibly from a read error. The chain combines TRBV7-7 with TRBJ2-3; TRBD1 might be the D (6 bases). Per the germline V gene, CDR1 is SSHAT and CDR2 is FNYEAQ (reference sequence). This CDR3 has 14 amino acids. CDR3 in amino acids: CASSLGRGPDTQYF. The CDR3 bases are TGTGCTAGCAGCTTAGGCAGGGGCCCAGATACGCAGTATTTT.

The rearrangement joins TRBV6-6 to TRBJ1-2, with a weak D call TRBD1 (6 bases). V lost 8 bases to trimming and J lost 5 bases, with 15 bases between them. The CDR3 length is 13 residues. Looked up from germline, CDR1 is MNHNY and CDR2 is SVGAGI (reference sequence). The CDR3 protein is CASAYGTLYGYTF. As DNA, the CDR3 is TGTGCCAGCGCCTACGGGACACTTTATGGCTACACCTTC.

This rearrangement joins TRBV9 to TRBJ2-3; D perhaps matches TRBD1 (6 bases). Germline lookup yields CDR1 SGDLS and CDR2 YYNGEE. Deletions cut 3 bases from V and 2 bases from J, with 16 bases between. This CDR3 spans 16 amino acids. CDR3 residues: CASSEGDRPLTDTQYF. CDR3 bases: TGTGCCAGCAGCGAGGGGGACCGGCCCCTCACAGATACGCAGTATTTT.

This chain links TRBV5-1 with TRBJ2-1; D ambiguous. The ends were cut back, 1 base at V and 0 bases at J, with 14 bases in the middle. The CDR3 sequence is 17 residues long. The germline gives CDR1 SGHRS, CDR2 YFSETQ. CDR3 DNA: TGCGCCAGCAGCTTGTTCGACCGCCAAAGCTCCTACAATGAGCAGTTCTTC. Translation: CASSLFDRQSSYNEQFF. Full variable domain (rest looked up from reference TRBV5-1 and TRBJ2-1): KAGVTQTPRYLIKTRGQQVTLSCSPISGHRSVSWYQQTPGQGLQFLFEYFSETQRNKGNFPGRFSGRQFSNSRSEMNVSTLELGDSALYLCASSLFDRQSSYNEQFFGPGTRLTVL.

This chain uses TRBV19 with TRBJ1-5; D is unclear. The CDR3 has 14 amino acids. The V and J ends lost 3 bases and 4 bases respectively, with 10 bases between them. From germline, CDR1 is LNHDA and CDR2 SQIVND (reference sequence). Written as DNA, the CDR3 is TGTGCCAGTAGTATGGAGACGGCGAATCAGCCCCAGCATTTT. Translating gives CASSMETANQPQHF.

The chain joins TRBV27 to TRBJ2-4; 7 nucleotides agree with TRBD1. V lost 6 bases to trimming and J lost 8 bases; unmatched junction nucleotides: 7. Germline V CDR1 and CDR2: MNHEY, SMNVEV (reference sequence). This CDR3 is 13 amino acids long. The CDR3 nucleotides are TGTGCCAGCAGGGAACAGGGGCGGGACATTCAGTACTTC. Translated, it gives CASREQGRDIQYF.

This chain links TRBV5-8 with TRBJ2-3; maybe TRBD2 (6 bases). Germline CDR1 SGHTS, CDR2 YDEGEE. The CDR3 has 14 residues. V was pared by 6 bases and J by 1 base, with 12 bases between. The CDR3 sequence: CASTLRLGTDTQYF. The CDR3 DNA is TGTGCCAGCACCCTCAGACTAGGCACAGATACGCAGTATTTT. The full variable domain, rest sourced from reference TRBV5-8 and TRBJ2-3, is EAGVTQSPTHLIKTRGQQATLRCSPISGHTSVYWYQQALGLGLQFLLWYDEGEERNRGNFPPRFSGRQFPNYSSELNVNALELEDSALYLCASTLRLGTDTQYFGPGTRLTVL.

The chain uses TRBV29-1 and TRBJ2-5; D perhaps matches TRBD1 (5 bases). The germline V gene has CDR1 SQVTM and CDR2 ANQGSEA. The CDR3 consists of 13 residues. V gave up 4 bases and J gave up 5 bases, with 14 bases separating them. CDR3 sequence (DNA): TGCAGCGTTGGCAAAGGGGTCGGCGAGACCCAGTACTTC. It specifies CSVGKGVGETQYF.